Listed here are 28 T cell receptor beta chains from one sample, sequenced in a study of blood T cell repertoires in COVID-19. The table came from immunoSEQ multiplex PCR; TCRdb's copy has only in-frame clones and leaves some out. The table lists approximately 310,000 clones, roughly 87% of them singletons. Sequenced input: peripheral blood. The receptor set was obtained from a man aged 50 to 59 with active or convalescent COVID-19.

The V gene is TRBV6-5, the J gene TRBJ2-7, with D tentatively TRBD2 (6 bases). Germline V gene lookup returns CDR1 MNHEY and CDR2 SVGAGI. This CDR3 has 14 amino acids. V lost 2 bases to trimming and J lost 4 bases, with 12 bases between them. The CDR3 DNA is TGTGCCAGCAGTTACAGGAGGGCGCGGTACGAGCAGTACTTC. Amino acids: CASSYRRARYEQYF.

This chain connects TRBV28 to TRBJ2-7; weak D call: TRBD1 (6 bases). In germline, CDR1 is MDHEN, CDR2 SYDVKM. Trimming pared 5 bases from V and 9 bases from J, leaving 17 bases between. The CDR3 extends over 13 amino acids. The CDR3 region is CASSGYRQAPQYF. The DNA of the CDR3 is TGTGCCAGCAGTGGCTACCGACAGGCCCCGCAGTACTTC.

This sequence joins TRBV28 and TRBJ2-7; tentative D call: TRBD1 (6 bases). CDR1 and CDR2 (germline): MDHEN, SYDVKM. The CDR3 runs to 14 residues. The V end was cut by 6 bases, the J end by 3 bases, with 15 bases between. The CDR3 DNA reads TGTGCCAGCAGAGGTAGGACAGATCACTACGAGCAGTACTTC. It is translated as CASRGRTDHYEQYF.

The chain links TRBV7-2 to TRBJ1-2; tentative D call: TRBD1 (5 bases). Germline loops: CDR1 SGHTA, CDR2 FQGNSA. V lost 2 bases, J lost 1 base, and 20 bases lay in between. This CDR3 has 18 residues. CDR3 loop: CASSLSGGGVSLNYGYTF. CDR3 nucleotide sequence: TGTGCCAGCAGCTTATCGGGCGGGGGGGTAAGCCTTAACTATGGCTACACCTTC.

This chain connects TRBV6-4 to TRBJ1-4, with D perhaps matching TRBD1 (5 bases). Deletions cut 8 bases from V and 7 bases from J, with 14 bases between. Germline V CDR1 and CDR2: MRHNA, SNTAGT. CDR3 length equals 13 residues. The CDR3 nucleotides read TGTGCCAGCCGCCAGGGTGAAGGTGAAAAACTGTTTTTT. It codes for CASRQGEGEKLFF.

The rearrangement links TRBV14 to TRBJ2-7; 7 bases map to TRBD1. CDR3 length equals 15 residues. The V segment lost 6 bases and the J segment 2 bases; nucleotides outside the gene matches: 10. Germline V gene lookup returns CDR1 SGHDN and CDR2 FVKESK. The CDR3 loop reads CASRSDRVVPYEQYF. Here the CDR3 DNA reads TGTGCCAGCAGAAGCGACAGGGTAGTCCCCTACGAGCAGTACTTC.

The CDR3 DNA reads TGTGCCAGCACGGGACAGGGGGATTCACCCCTCCACTTT. This sequence encodes CASTGQGDSPLHF. V and J are TRBV2 and TRBJ1-6, with 11 bases lining up with TRBD1. Germline CDR1 reads SNHLY; CDR2 reads FYNNEI. The CDR3 spans 13 residues. With V trimmed by 7 bases and J by 8 bases, 1 base remained unmatched.

In its sample, this clone was seen once. The chain recombines TRBV11-2 with TRBJ1-2, with 8 nucleotides matching TRBD1. Germline loops: CDR1 SGHAT, CDR2 FQNNGV. J lost 5 bases, V lost 3 bases, and 8 bases had no gene match. CDR3 length: 15 residues. The CDR3 region has the DNA TGTGCCAGCAGCTTGGACGTGGGACAGGCATATGGCTACACCTTC. Protein: CASSLDVGQAYGYTF.

CDR3 in amino acids: CASSLEGYGYTF. In DNA form, the CDR3 reads TGTGCCAGCAGCTTGGAGGGGTACGGCTACACCTTC. The J gene is TRBJ1-2, the V gene TRBV5-8, with a possible D match to TRBD1 (5 bases). Germline V gene lookup returns CDR1 SGHTS and CDR2 YDEGEE. V gave up 0 bases and J gave up 8 bases, with 8 bases separating them. This CDR3 region has 12 residues.

V and J are TRBV4-2 and TRBJ1-5; D is ambiguous. Germline CDR1 and CDR2: LGHNA and YNFKEQ. The ends were cut back, 3 bases at V and 2 bases at J, with 11 bases in the middle. The CDR3 covers 15 residues. The CDR3 nucleotides are TGTGCCAGCAGCCAGGACTATTCGGGCAATCAGCCCCAGCATTTT. Amino acid sequence: CASSQDYSGNQPQHF.

Of note for this clone: At the DNA level, this CDR3 is encoded by other sequences in the same sample as well. The chain uses TRBV18 and TRBJ1-1, with D unresolved. Trimming cost V 3 bases and J 0 bases, with 8 bases left between them. CDR1 and CDR2 from the germline V gene are KGHSH and LQKENI. The CDR3 extends over 14 amino acids. Here the CDR3 reads CASSPRELNTEAFF. CDR3 nucleotides: TGTGCCAGCTCACCTCGGGAGTTGAACACTGAAGCTTTCTTT.

The V call is TRBV24-1, the J call TRBJ1-5; 7 positions agree with TRBD1. The germline gives CDR1 KGHDR, CDR2 SFDVKD. The CDR3 consists of 13 residues. Trimming at V came to 8 bases and at J to 6 bases, leaving 6 bases not matched to a gene. This chain's CDR3 is CATKEGAGQPQHF. In DNA, the CDR3 is TGTGCCACCAAGGAGGGGGCTGGTCAGCCCCAGCATTTT.

This chain connects TRBV19 to TRBJ1-3; unclear D gene. Trimming took off 5 bases at V and 0 bases at J, with 11 bases between the two ends. Germline V gene data show CDR1 as LNHDA and CDR2 as SQIVND (reference sequence). The CDR3 totals 15 residues. CDR3 DNA sequence: TGTGCCAGTAGTCCGACATTTGACTCTGGAAACACCATATATTTT. Translation: CASSPTFDSGNTIYF.

This sequence joins TRBV13 and TRBJ2-1, with D tentatively TRBD2 (5 bases). In germline, CDR1 is PRHDT, CDR2 FYEKMQ (reference sequence). This CDR3 contains 15 residues. Trimming cost V 5 bases and J 7 bases, with 18 bases left between them. The CDR3 is CASSPRRAKQNEQFF. CDR3 coding DNA: TGTGCCAGCAGCCCTCGGCGGGCGAAACAGAATGAGCAGTTCTTC.

The chain links TRBV5-1 to TRBJ2-3; no clear D gene. Germline CDR1 SGHRS, CDR2 YFSETQ. Deletions cut 1 base from V and 6 bases from J, with 12 bases between. This CDR3 is built from 14 residues. The CDR3, as DNA: TGCGCCAGCAGCTTGTTGTCCGTAGTTGATACGCAGTATTTT. This translates into CASSLLSVVDTQYF.

V and J are TRBV3-1 (or the pseudogene TRBV3-2) and TRBJ2-7; D remains ambiguous. This CDR3 has 11 residues. V was clipped by 6 bases and J by 2 bases, with 5 bases between them. Germline loops: CDR1 LGHDT, CDR2 YNNKEL (reference sequence). Here the CDR3 reads CASSLPYEQYF. The CDR3 DNA follows: TGTGCCAGCAGTCTCCCCTACGAGCAGTACTTC.

This sequence joins TRBV19 and TRBJ1-5; 7 bases are shared with TRBD1. With V trimmed by 0 bases and J by 6 bases, 8 bases remained unmatched. Germline CDR1 is LNHDA and CDR2 is SQIVND (reference sequence). The CDR3 totals 16 residues. The CDR3 here is CASSIDGGGHFQPQHF. CDR3 nucleotide sequence: TGTGCCAGTAGTATAGATGGAGGGGGCCATTTTCAGCCCCAGCATTTT.

V gene TRBV12-3 or TRBV12-4 combines with J gene TRBJ1-2, with D hard to call. Between the trimmed V and J ends, which lost 5 bases and 14 bases, there was a span of 15 bases. This CDR3 is 11 amino acids long. CDR3 amino acids: CASSARHQCTF. The CDR3 DNA sequence: TGTGCCAGCAGTGCACGACACCAGTGTACCTTC.

This chain connects TRBV30 to TRBJ2-7, with D possibly matching TRBD1 (5 bases). Germline V gene sequence: CDR1 GTSNPN, CDR2 SVGIG (reference sequence). The V and J ends lost 0 bases and 4 bases respectively, with 16 bases between them. The CDR3 spans 15 residues. CDR3 sequence reads: CAWSVGQGMKYEQYF. CDR3 DNA: TGTGCCTGGAGTGTGGGTCAGGGAATGAAGTACGAGCAGTACTTC.

This chain uses TRBV29-1 with TRBJ2-3, with a weak D call TRBD2 (6 bases). V lost 1 base, J lost 1 base, and 6 bases lay in between. The CDR3 runs 13 residues. Germline assignment: CDR1 SQVTM and CDR2 ANQGSEA. CDR3 protein: CSVEVAGTDTQYF. The CDR3 DNA is TGCAGCGTTGAAGTAGCGGGCACAGATACGCAGTATTTT.

The chain recombines TRBV6-5 with TRBJ2-5; 8 nucleotides match TRBD2. This CDR3 region has 14 residues. The trim removed 9 bases at V and 5 bases at J, leaving 11 bases unmatched. The germline V gene has CDR1 MNHEY and CDR2 SVGAGI. CDR3 region: CASGVSGSGETQYF. The CDR3 region has the DNA TGTGCCAGTGGGGTAAGCGGGAGTGGCGAGACCCAGTACTTC.

The V call is TRBV21-1, the J call TRBJ1-2; no check of the table's D call, TRBD1, against the DNA was made. TRBV21-1 is an annotated pseudogene. CDR3 length equals 17 residues. CDR3 sequence reads: CASSNLVLRTTGEGYTF. CDR3 DNA: TGTGCCAGCAGCAACCTGGTTCTCCGGACGACAGGCGAAGGCTACACCTTC.

With respect to this clone: The same CDR3 arises from other DNA sequences in this sample as well. The rearrangement joins TRBV4-1 to TRBJ1-2; the D is unclear. Germline CDR1 MGHRA, CDR2 YSYEKL. V lost 0 bases to trimming and J lost 2 bases, with 4 bases between them. The length of the CDR3 is 13 residues. CDR3 protein: CASSQDRNYGYTF. The CDR3, as DNA: TGCGCCAGCAGCCAAGACCGGAACTATGGCTACACCTTC.

CDR3 protein: CASSPLTGGGEKLFF. CDR3 in DNA: TGTGCCAGCAGCCCGTTGACAGGGGGAGGGGAAAAACTGTTTTTT. This chain joins TRBV7-8 and TRBJ1-4, with 9 bases aligning to TRBD1. Germline V gene lookup returns CDR1 SGHVS and CDR2 FQNEAQ. Germline trimming cut 5 bases from V and 8 bases from J; bases unmatched to any gene: 9. The CDR3 extends over 15 amino acids. Complete variable domain (other parts from reference TRBV7-8 and TRBJ1-4): GAGVSQSPRYKVAKRGQDVALRCDPISGHVSLFWYQQALGQGPEFLTYFQNEAQLDKSGLPSDRFFAERPEGSVSTLKIQRTQQEDSAVYLCASSPLTGGGEKLFFGSGTQLSVL.

The rearrangement joins TRBV19 to TRBJ2-6; maybe TRBD2 (5 bases). V was cut by 2 bases and J by 4 bases, with 12 bases left in between. There are 16 residues in the CDR3. Germline V gene data show CDR1 as LNHDA and CDR2 as SQIVND (reference sequence). The DNA for the CDR3 is TGTGCCAGTAGTATAAGAAGAGGGTCCGGGGCCAACGTCCTGACTTTC. This codes for CASSIRRGSGANVLTF.

This rearrangement joins TRBV6-6 to TRBJ1-5, with 10 bases that match TRBD1. The germline V gene has CDR1 MNHNY and CDR2 SVGAGI (reference sequence). The V and J ends lost 5 bases and 0 bases, in that order; junction bases with no gene match: 10. The CDR3 consists of 18 residues. The CDR3 spells CASSPDRGRLGSNQPQHF. The CDR3 DNA is TGTGCCAGCAGTCCAGACAGGGGGCGCTTAGGTAGCAATCAGCCCCAGCATTTT.

The chain couples TRBV27 to TRBJ2-7; 7 positions match TRBD1. Germline V CDR1 and CDR2: MNHEY, SMNVEV (reference sequence). Germline trimming cut 5 bases from V and 2 bases from J; bases unmatched to any gene: 9. The CDR3 sequence is 15 residues long. CDR3 sequence reads: CASSLNRDSPYEQYF. The CDR3 bases are TGTGCCAGCAGTCTCAACCGGGACAGTCCCTACGAGCAGTACTTC.

The V call is TRBV7-3, the J call TRBJ1-1, with TRBD1 identical over 8 bases. The CDR3 runs to 17 residues. Germline loops: CDR1 SGHTA, CDR2 FQGTGA. Losses at the gene ends were 0 bases for V and 1 base for J; bases not matched to a gene: 7. The CDR3, as DNA: TGTGCCAGCAGCTTAACACCCCTCGGACAGGGGAACACTGAAGCTTTCTTT. This encodes CASSLTPLGQGNTEAFF.